This T cell receptor (beta chain) was obtained from a study of tissue T cells after allogeneic stem cell transplantation. Study findings and constraints: Some tissue clones might be persisting host cells; their alloreactivity or antigen specificity was not determined.

Comments on this clone: Its target is not known. Germline and genes: mouse.

TCRdb's table, derived via immunoSEQ multiplex PCR, lists solely in-frame clones and lacks some. The table records roughly 5,400 clones, roughly 50% of them present only once. Specified time point: mouse harvest day 7 after allogeneic transplant. The graft held 10^6 splenic CD5+ T cells and 10^7 T-cell-depleted bone marrow cells. Mice had MHC-mismatched B6 into BALB/c GVHD, sampled day 7 or 14. This TCR derives from a female BALB/c mouse given C57BL/6 T cells with graft-versus-host disease after an allogeneic hematopoietic cell transplant. Sequences were obtained from gut tissue.

The CDR3 here is CASSLGPQNTLYF. The covered CDR3 bases are TGTGCCAGCAGTCTCGGACCCCAAAACACCTTGTAC. The chain is built from TRBV26 and TRBJ2-4, with D unclear. The read ends 1 residue early relative to the CDR3; the germline J gene fills the gap. V was cut by 3 bases and J by 3 bases, with 7 bases left in between. From germline, CDR1 is KGHPV and CDR2 FQNQEV (reference sequence). This CDR3 contains 13 residues.